This TCR beta chain was observed in a study of T cell responses to AZD1222 COVID-19 vaccine. TCRdb's copy holds only in-frame clones and misses some; the assay was immunoSEQ multiplex PCR. There are about 180,000 clones in the sample; 88% occur only once, and 9.5% to 13% lies in the top ten. Second-dose intervals near 4 or 12 weeks were combined. Study-wide points: Baseline serostatus was positive in only a handful of AZD1222 recipients. The sample set comprised mostly white British donors with more females, and clonal diversity was possibly underestimated. Repertoire sampling occurred only after the peak T cell response.

Turning to this clone: Its antigen is unknown.

The source is an adult who received the AZD1222 COVID-19 vaccine. This specimen was peripheral blood, taken 28 days after the second AZD1222 dose.

CDR3 DNA sequence: TGTGCCAGCAGTGAGTGGGGGCACAGGGTGACTAATGAAAAACTGTTTTTT. It yields the protein CASSEWGHRVTNEKLFF. The genes are TRBV2 and TRBJ1-4; D possibly corresponds to TRBD1 (6 bases). The V end was cut by 3 bases, the J end by 2 bases, with 16 bases between. Germline CDR1 reads SNHLY; CDR2 reads FYNNEI. CDR3 size: 17 residues.